The 3 T cell receptor beta chains below were found in one sample sequenced in a study of blood T cell repertoires in COVID-19. Profiled with immunoSEQ multiplex PCR; TCRdb holds only in-frame clones, not every one. Of roughly 300,000 clones listed, roughly 91% are singletons. The sequenced sample consisted of PBMCs or T cells enriched from blood (not recorded which). The source is a woman in her thirties or forties with acute COVID-19.

The genes are TRBV7-3 and TRBJ1-2; D is possibly TRBD1 (6 bases). Deletions cut 1 base from V and 4 bases from J, with 10 bases between. The CDR3 runs to 14 residues. Germline values: CDR1 SGHTA, CDR2 FQGTGA. CDR3 sequence reads: CASSLKGDLYGYTF. CDR3 sequence (DNA): TGTGCCAGCAGCTTAAAGGGGGACCTCTATGGCTACACCTTC.

This sequence joins TRBV13 and TRBJ1-4; D is unclear. The V end lost 2 bases, the J end lost 0 bases, and 4 bases lay between the germline ends. Germline values: CDR1 PRHDT, CDR2 FYEKMQ (reference sequence). The CDR3 contains 14 residues. The CDR3 sequence: CASSLWPTNEKLFF. The CDR3 region has the DNA TGTGCCAGCAGCTTATGGCCAACTAATGAAAAACTGTTTTTT.

The chain carries TRBV5-1 and TRBJ2-3; 8 bases match TRBD2. CDR1 is SGHRS, CDR2 YFSETQ, per germline. V lost 2 bases, J lost 7 bases, and 12 bases stayed unmatched. The CDR3 loop spans 16 amino acids. The CDR3 bases are TGCGCCAGCAGCTTATCCGGGACTAGGCTCCCTTATACGCAGTATTTT. Translation: CASSLSGTRLPYTQYF.